This record covers a single T cell receptor (beta chain). The record originates from a study of CD8+CD57+ T cells in acquired aplastic anemia. Background on the study: Sorting CD4+ and CD8+ cells gave DNA averaging 3.2 ug.

Germline V gives CDR1 PRHDT, CDR2 FYEKMQ (reference sequence). The CDR3 loop spans 13 amino acids. The V end lost 5 bases, the J end lost 8 bases, and 12 bases lay between the germline ends. CDR3 and TCR beta VDJ profiling relied on genomic DNA as the template. Each CDR3 protein is one row after TCRdb ran MiXCR on the reads. In the table there are roughly 180,000 distinct CDR3 sequences, around 65% of which are singletons. The sequence derives from a human donor with severe aplastic anemia or a healthy control (not recorded which). Sequenced: sorted CD4+, CD8+, or CD8+CD57+ T cells (not recorded which) from PBMCs. The chain recombines TRBV13 with TRBJ1-4, with a weak D call TRBD1 (5 bases). CDR3 sequence: CASSADRREKLFF. The CDR3, as DNA: TGTGCCAGCAGCGCCGACAGACGCGAAAAACTGTTTTTT.